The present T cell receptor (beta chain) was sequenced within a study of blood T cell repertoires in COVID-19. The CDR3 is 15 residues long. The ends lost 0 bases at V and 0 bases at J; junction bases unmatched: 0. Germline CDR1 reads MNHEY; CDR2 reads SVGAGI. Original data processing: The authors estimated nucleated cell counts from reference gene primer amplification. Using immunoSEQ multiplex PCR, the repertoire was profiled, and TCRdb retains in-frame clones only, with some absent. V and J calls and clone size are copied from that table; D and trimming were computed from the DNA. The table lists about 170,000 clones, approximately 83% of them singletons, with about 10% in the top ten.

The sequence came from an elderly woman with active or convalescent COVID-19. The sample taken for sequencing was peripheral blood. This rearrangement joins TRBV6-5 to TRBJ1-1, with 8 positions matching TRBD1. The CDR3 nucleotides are TGTGCCAGCAGTTACTCGACAGGGGTGAACACTGAAGCTTTCTTT. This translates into CASSYSTGVNTEAFF.